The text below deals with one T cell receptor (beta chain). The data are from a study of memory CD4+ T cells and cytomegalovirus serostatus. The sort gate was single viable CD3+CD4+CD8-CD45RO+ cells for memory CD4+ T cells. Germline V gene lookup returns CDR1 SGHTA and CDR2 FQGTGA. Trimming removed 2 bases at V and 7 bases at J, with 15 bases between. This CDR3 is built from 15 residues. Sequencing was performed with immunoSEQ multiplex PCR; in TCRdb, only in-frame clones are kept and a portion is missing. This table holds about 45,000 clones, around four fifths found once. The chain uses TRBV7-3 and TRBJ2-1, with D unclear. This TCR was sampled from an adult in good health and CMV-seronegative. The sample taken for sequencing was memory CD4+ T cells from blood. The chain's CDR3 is CASSLSVVATNEQFF. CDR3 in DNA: TGTGCCAGCAGCTTATCAGTTGTCGCTACAAATGAGCAGTTCTTC.